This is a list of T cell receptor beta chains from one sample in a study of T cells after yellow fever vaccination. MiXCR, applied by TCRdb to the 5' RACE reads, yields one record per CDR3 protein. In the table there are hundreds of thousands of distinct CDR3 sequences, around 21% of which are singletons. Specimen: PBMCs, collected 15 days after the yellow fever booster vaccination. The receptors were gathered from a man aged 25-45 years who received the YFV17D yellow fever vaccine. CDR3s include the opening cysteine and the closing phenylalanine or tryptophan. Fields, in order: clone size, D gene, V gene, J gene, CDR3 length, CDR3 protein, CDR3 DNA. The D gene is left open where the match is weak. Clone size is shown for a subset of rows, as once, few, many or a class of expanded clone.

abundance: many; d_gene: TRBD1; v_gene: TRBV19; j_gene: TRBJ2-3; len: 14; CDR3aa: CASSPGQGPDTQYF; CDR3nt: TGTGCCAGTAGTCCGGGACAGGGACCAGATACGCAGTATTTT
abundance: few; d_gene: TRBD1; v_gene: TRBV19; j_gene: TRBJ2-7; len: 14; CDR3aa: CASRGEDRGYEQYF; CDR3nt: TGTGCCAGTAGAGGGGAAGACAGGGGCTACGAGCAGTACTTC
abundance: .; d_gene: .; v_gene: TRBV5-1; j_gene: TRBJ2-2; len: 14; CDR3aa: CASTGGPNTGELFF; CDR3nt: TGCGCCAGCACAGGGGGGCCGAACACCGGGGAGCTGTTTTTT
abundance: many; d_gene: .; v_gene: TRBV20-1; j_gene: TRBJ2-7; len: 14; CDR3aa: CSARARTAPYEQYF; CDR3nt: TGCAGTGCTCGGGCACGGACAGCTCCCTACGAGCAGTACTTC
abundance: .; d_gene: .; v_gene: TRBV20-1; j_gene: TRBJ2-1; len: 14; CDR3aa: CSAKGLNEVNEQFF; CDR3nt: TGCAGTGCCAAAGGACTAAACGAGGTCAATGAGCAGTTCTTC
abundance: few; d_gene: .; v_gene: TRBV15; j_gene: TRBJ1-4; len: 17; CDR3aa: CATSRGIGGPPNEKLFF; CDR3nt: TGTGCCACCAGCAGAGGCATTGGCGGGCCTCCTAATGAAAAACTGTTTTTT
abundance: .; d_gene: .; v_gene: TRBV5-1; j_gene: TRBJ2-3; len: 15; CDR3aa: CASSLAGGVIDTQYF; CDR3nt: TGCGCCAGCAGCTTGGCCGGGGGAGTGATAGATACGCAGTATTTT
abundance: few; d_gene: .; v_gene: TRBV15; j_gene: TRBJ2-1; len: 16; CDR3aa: CATSRALGPARNEQFF; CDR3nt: TGTGCCACCAGCAGAGCCCTAGGGCCCGCCAGGAATGAGCAGTTCTTC
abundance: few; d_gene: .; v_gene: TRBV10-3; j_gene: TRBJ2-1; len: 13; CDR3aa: CAISESTRNEQFF; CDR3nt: TGTGCCATCAGTGAGTCCACCCGCAATGAGCAGTTCTTC
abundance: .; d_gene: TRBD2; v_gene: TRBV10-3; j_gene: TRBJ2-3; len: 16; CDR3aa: CAISDRQGLAADTQYF; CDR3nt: TGTGCCATCAGTGACCGACAGGGACTAGCGGCGGATACGCAGTATTTT
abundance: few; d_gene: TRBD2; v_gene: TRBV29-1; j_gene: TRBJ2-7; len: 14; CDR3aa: CSVTPTSGSYEQYF; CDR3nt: TGCAGCGTTACCCCGACTAGCGGGAGCTACGAGCAGTACTTC
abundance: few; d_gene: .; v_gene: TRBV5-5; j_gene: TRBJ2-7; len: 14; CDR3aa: CASSLGSAYYEQYF; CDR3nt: TGTGCCAGCAGCTTGGGGTCAGCCTACTACGAGCAGTACTTC
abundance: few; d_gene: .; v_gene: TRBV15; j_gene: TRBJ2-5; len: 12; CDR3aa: CATTKDLGTQYF; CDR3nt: TGTGCCACCACCAAGGATCTGGGGACCCAGTACTTC
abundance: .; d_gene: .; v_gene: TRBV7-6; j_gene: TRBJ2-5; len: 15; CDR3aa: CASSLAPTDQETQYF; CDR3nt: TGTGCCAGCAGCTTAGCTCCGACAGACCAAGAGACCCAGTACTTC
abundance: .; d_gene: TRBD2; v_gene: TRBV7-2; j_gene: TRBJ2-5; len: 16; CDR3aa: CASSPPGLAGYETQYF; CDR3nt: TGTGCCAGCAGCCCCCCGGGACTAGCGGGATATGAGACCCAGTACTTC
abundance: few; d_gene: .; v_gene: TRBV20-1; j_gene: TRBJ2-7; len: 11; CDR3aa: CSARRVYEQYF; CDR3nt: TGCAGTGCTAGACGGGTTTACGAGCAGTACTTC
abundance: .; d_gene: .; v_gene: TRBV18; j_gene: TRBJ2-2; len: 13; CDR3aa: CASSPEATGELFF; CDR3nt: TGTGCCAGCTCACCAGAGGCGACCGGGGAGCTGTTTTTT
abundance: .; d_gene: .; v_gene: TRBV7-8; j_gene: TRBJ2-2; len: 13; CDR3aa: CASSFRAPGELFF; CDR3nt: TGTGCCAGCAGCTTTAGGGCTCCCGGGGAGCTGTTTTTT
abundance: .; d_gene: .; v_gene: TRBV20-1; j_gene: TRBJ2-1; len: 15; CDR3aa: CSASQPGIRNNEQFF; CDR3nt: TGCAGTGCTAGCCAACCCGGGATCAGAAACAATGAGCAGTTCTTC
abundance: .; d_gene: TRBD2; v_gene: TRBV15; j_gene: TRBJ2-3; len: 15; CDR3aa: CATTPQGGSTDTQYF; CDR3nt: TGTGCCACCACCCCTCAGGGAGGGAGCACAGATACGCAGTATTTT
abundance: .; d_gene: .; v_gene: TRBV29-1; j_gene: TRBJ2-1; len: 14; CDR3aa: CSVSVRGTYNEQFF; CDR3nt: TGCAGCGTTTCCGTAAGGGGGACCTACAATGAGCAGTTCTTC
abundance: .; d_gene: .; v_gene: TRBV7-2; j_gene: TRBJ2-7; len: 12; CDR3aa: CASSPSASEQYF; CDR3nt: TGTGCCAGCAGCCCTAGCGCGAGCGAGCAGTACTTC
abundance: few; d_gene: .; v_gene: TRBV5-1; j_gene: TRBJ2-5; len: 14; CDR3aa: CASSLGPTEETQYF; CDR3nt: TGCGCCAGCAGCTTGGGGCCAACCGAGGAGACCCAGTACTTC
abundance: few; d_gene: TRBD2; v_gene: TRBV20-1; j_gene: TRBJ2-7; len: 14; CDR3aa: CSARDGGGPYEQYF; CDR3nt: TGCAGTGCTAGAGATGGCGGGGGGCCCTACGAGCAGTACTTC
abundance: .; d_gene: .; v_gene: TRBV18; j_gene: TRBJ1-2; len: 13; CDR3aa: CASSPTELHGYTF; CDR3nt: TGTGCCAGCTCACCAACCGAGCTGCATGGCTACACCTTC
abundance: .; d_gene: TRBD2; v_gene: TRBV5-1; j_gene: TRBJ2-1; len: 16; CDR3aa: CASSQLSGNVGNEQFF; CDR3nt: TGCGCCAGCAGTCAGCTTAGCGGGAACGTAGGCAATGAGCAGTTCTTC
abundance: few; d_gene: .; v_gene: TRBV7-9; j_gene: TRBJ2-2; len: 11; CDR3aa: CASDLAGELFF; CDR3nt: TGTGCCAGCGACCTCGCAGGGGAGCTGTTTTTT
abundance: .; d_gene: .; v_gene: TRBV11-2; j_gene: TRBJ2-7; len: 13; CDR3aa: CAISLGTSYEQYF; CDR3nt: TGTGCCATCAGCCTCGGAACCTCCTACGAGCAGTACTTC
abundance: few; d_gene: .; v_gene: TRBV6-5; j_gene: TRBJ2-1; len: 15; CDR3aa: CASSYSSWDYNEQFF; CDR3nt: TGTGCCAGCAGTTACTCGAGTTGGGACTACAATGAGCAGTTCTTC
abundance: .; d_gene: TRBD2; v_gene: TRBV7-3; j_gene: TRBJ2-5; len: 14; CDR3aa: CASSNSGSDETQYF; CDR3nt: TGTGCCAGCAGCAATAGCGGGAGCGACGAGACCCAGTACTTC
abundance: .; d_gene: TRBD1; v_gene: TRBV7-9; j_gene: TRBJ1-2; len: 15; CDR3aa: CASSRSPGQGEGYTF; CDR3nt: TGTGCCAGCAGCCGATCACCGGGACAGGGGGAAGGCTACACCTTC
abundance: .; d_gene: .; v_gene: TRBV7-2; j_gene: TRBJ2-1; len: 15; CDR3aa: CASSLTGGPRNEQFF; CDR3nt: TGTGCCAGCAGCCTCACCGGGGGGCCCCGCAATGAGCAGTTCTTC
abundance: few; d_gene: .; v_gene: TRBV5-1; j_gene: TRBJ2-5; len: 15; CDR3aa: CASSFRGYLTETQYF; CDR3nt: TGCGCCAGCAGCTTTAGGGGGTACTTAACGGAGACCCAGTACTTC
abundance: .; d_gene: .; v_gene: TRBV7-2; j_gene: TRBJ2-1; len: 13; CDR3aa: CASSLERGGEQFF; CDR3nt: TGTGCCAGCAGCTTAGAGAGGGGGGGTGAGCAGTTCTTC
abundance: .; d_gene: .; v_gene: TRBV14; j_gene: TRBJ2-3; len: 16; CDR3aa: CASSQSQVGSRDTQYF; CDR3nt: TGTGCCAGCAGCCAATCCCAGGTCGGGAGTCGAGATACGCAGTATTTT
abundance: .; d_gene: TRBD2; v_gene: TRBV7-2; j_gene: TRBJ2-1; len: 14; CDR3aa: CASSTLAVNNEQFF; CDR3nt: TGTGCCAGCAGCACACTAGCGGTGAATAATGAGCAGTTCTTC
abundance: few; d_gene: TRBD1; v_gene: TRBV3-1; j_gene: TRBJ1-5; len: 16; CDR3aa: CASSHRQGGFNQPQHF; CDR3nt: TGTGCCAGCAGCCATCGACAGGGGGGCTTCAATCAGCCCCAGCATTTT